Listed below are T cell receptor beta chains from one sample, sequenced in a study of tumor-infiltrating lymphocytes in primary liver carcinoma. TCRdb reprocessed the multiplex PCR reads with MiXCR, giving one entry per CDR3 protein. This table has 99,000 or so distinct CDR3 sequences, roughly four fifths appearing once. Sample: liver tumor tissue from sampling region 3. These receptors were obtained from a man aged 35 to 55 with primary liver carcinoma and hepatitis B virus infection. Each CDR3 is given with its conserved first and last residue. The order of the fields is V gene, D gene, clone size, J gene, CDR3 DNA, CDR3 protein. D genes are given only for firm matches. The size entry is marked missing in some rows and otherwise reads once, few, many or a size class.

TRBV11-2	TRBD1	NA	TRBJ1-2	TGTGCCAGCACCCAGGGGGGGGGTGGAGGCTACACCTTC	CASTQGGGGGYTF
TRBV11-2	NA	NA	TRBJ1-5	TGCGCCAACGGCTTAGTAGGGGTAACAGGGAGCAATCAGCCCCAGCATTTT	CANGLVGVTGSNQPQHF
TRBV28	NA	NA	TRBJ2-5	TGTGCCATCAAGGGGGGGACCCGGGAGGCCCAGTACTTC	CAIKGGTREAQYF
TRBV29-1	NA	NA	TRBJ2-7	TGCAGCGTTTGGATAGGGCGGGTGGGGGACCAGTACTTC	CSVWIGRVGDQYF
TRBV29-1	NA	few	TRBJ1-5	TGCAGCGTCACCGAAGGACATACCGGTCAGCCTCAGCATTTC	CSVTEGHTGQPQHF
TRBV11-2	NA	NA	TRBJ1-1	TGTGTCAGCACCCGCTCGGGGATCACTGAAGCTTTCTTT	CVSTRSGITEAFF
TRBV2	NA	once	TRBJ1-1	TGTGCCAGCACGGGGGGTTCTGAAGTTTTCTTT	CASTGGSEVFF
TRBV5-1	NA	NA	TRBJ2-3	TGCGCCAGGAGTCCCGTGGGGAACCCCATAGATACGCAGTATTTT	CARSPVGNPIDTQYF
TRBV6-2/TRBV6-3	TRBD2	NA	TRBJ2-1	TGTGCCAGCAGTAAATATAGCGGGAGCTACAATGGGCAGTTGTTC	CASSKYSGSYNGQLF
TRBV4-1	NA	NA	TRBJ2-1	TGCGCCAGCAGCCAAGACCGAGGAAGGAGGGCCAGGGTTGGCAATGAGCGGTTCTTC	CASSQDRGRRARVGNERFF
TRBV11-2	NA	NA	TRBJ2-3	TGTGCCAGCAGCTTAGTAGTTGGACGGGCGACAGATATACAGTATTTT	CASSLVVGRATDIQYF
TRBV5-4	TRBD1	NA	TRBJ2-7	TGTACCAGTAGCTTGACGGGACAGGATCTCTACGAGCAGTACTTC	CTSSLTGQDLYEQYF
TRBV18	NA	NA	TRBJ2-3	TGTGCCAGCACACCAACCGAGGATACGCAGTATTTT	CASTPTEDTQYF
TRBV6-6	NA	NA	TRBJ1-2	TGTGCCGGCAGCGAAGGTCCGGCCGGAGGAGGATATGACTACACTTTC	CAGSEGPAGGGYDYTF
TRBV6-2/TRBV6-3	NA	NA	TRBJ2-4	TGTGACAGCAGCCTCCCAGGGAGTTTGAGGGTTAAAAACATTCAGTACTTC	CDSSLPGSLRVKNIQYF
TRBV29-1	NA	NA	TRBJ1-1	TGTAGCGTTGAAGAATGGTCAGGGAGGACTGAATCTTTCTTT	CSVEEWSGRTESFF
TRBV6-2/TRBV6-3	NA	NA	TRBJ1-2	TGTACCAGCAATTACCCCGGGGTGGGCTCCGGAGGTGGCTACACCTTC	CTSNYPGVGSGGGYTF
TRBV30	NA	once	TRBJ1-5	TGTGCGTGTGCGTCCGCAGCCGATCAGCCCCAGCAATTT	CACASAADQPQQF
TRBV29-1	TRBD2	once	TRBJ2-3	TGCAGCGCTGAGGGTAGCGGGAGTGCAGAAACGCAATATTTT	CSAEGSGSAETQYF
TRBV10-3	NA	NA	TRBJ1-5	TGTACCATCAGTGAGTCGGGGGATGTGTCCCAGCATTTT	CTISESGDVSQHF
TRBV5-4	NA	NA	TRBJ2-7	TGTGTCAGCAGCTCAAGGGACTTCCCCTACGATCAGTACTTC	CVSSSRDFPYDQYF
TRBV6-5	TRBD2	NA	TRBJ2-7	TGTGCCTGCAAGGGGGGTGCTAGCGGGGATACCTGCAAGCAGTACTTC	CACKGGASGDTCKQYF
TRBV29-1	TRBD2	NA	TRBJ2-1	TGCAGCGTTGGACTAGCGGGAAGGTTCTACGATGAGCTGTTCTTC	CSVGLAGRFYDELFF
TRBV3-1	NA	NA	TRBJ1-4	TGTGCCAGCAGCCTACAGGGTCTGGAAAAACTGTTTTTT	CASSLQGLEKLFF
TRBV5-4	NA	once	TRBJ2-3	TGTGCCAGCAACTTGGCATCAGCGTGGGAGCAGTATTTT	CASNLASAWEQYF
TRBV5-1	NA	many	TRBJ2-1	TGCGCCAGCAGCTTGGGAACGGCGGGAAGGGGAAATGAGCAGTTCTTC	CASSLGTAGRGNEQFF
TRBV11-3	NA	NA	TRBJ2-1	TGTGCCAGCAGCATAGGGGTCGGCAACATTGAGCAGTTCTTC	CASSIGVGNIEQFF
TRBV11-3	NA	NA	TRBJ2-1	TGTGCCAGCTGCTTAAAAGCCAATCAGCAGTTCTTC	CASCLKANQQFF
TRBV11-1	TRBD2	NA	TRBJ2-4	TGTGCAAGCAGCTTTCCCGGGATTAGCGGGACCAAAGACATTCAGCACTTT	CASSFPGISGTKDIQHF
TRBV5-1	NA	NA	TRBJ1-1	TGCGCCAGCAGCTTGGCCGGAGGGGCAGGGACTGAAGTTTTCTTT	CASSLAGGAGTEVFF
TRBV6-1	NA	NA	TRBJ1-1	TGTGTCAGCAGAAGAGTGTGGAATGCTGAAGCTATCTTT	CVSRRVWNAEAIF
TRBV5-6	TRBD1	NA	TRBJ2-6	TGTGTCAGCAGCTTGGTCCGGACAGGGAAGGCTGGGGCCAACGTCCTGACTTTC	CVSSLVRTGKAGANVLTF